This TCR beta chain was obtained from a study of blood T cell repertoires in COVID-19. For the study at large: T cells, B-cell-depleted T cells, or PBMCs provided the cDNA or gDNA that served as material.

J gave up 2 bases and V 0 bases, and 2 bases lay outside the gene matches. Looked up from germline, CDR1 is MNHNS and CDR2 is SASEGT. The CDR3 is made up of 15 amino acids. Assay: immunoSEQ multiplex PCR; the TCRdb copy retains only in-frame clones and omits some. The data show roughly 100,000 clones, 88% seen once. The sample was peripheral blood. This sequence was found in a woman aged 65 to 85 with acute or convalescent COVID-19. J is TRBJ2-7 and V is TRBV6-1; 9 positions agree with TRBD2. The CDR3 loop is CASSEAAGGPYEQYF. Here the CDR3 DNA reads TGTGCCAGCAGTGAAGCTGCGGGAGGGCCCTACGAGCAGTACTTC.